The sequence of this TCR beta chain was determined in a study of T cell responses to AZD1222 COVID-19 vaccine. Study details: Recipients boosted at about 4 weeks or about 12 weeks are pooled.

With respect to this clone: Its antigen is unidentified.

Overall study findings and caveats: Vaccination with two AZD1222 doses was followed by a rise in Spike-specific TCR breadth and depth. Regions 160-218 and 743-854 held dominance among vaccine-associated CD4 TCRs, which spanned spike.

TCRdb's copy holds only in-frame clones and misses some; the assay was immunoSEQ multiplex PCR. The table records roughly 120,000 clones, about 88% of them present only once. Unmatched junction bases numbered 5, after V lost 0 bases and J lost 5 bases. This CDR3 is built from 14 residues. Germline CDR1 SGHRS, CDR2 YFSETQ. The origin of this receptor is an adult in good health. The chain carries TRBV5-1 and TRBJ2-7; 7 nucleotides line up with TRBD1. The source was peripheral blood, collected on day 0 of AZD1222 vaccination. The CDR3 DNA follows: TGCGCCAGCAGCTTGGGACAGGGCAGGAACGAGCAGTACTTC. As protein: CASSLGQGRNEQYF.